The next 32 T cell receptor beta chains were all read from a single sample in a study of Ad26.COV2.S vaccination and SARS-CoV-2 variants. The sample's treatment: approximately 18 received Ad26.COV2.S at low or high dose, single or two shots; about 5 received placebo; per-sample allocation not given. Day 63 following the first vaccine or placebo injection was when the samples were taken. TCRdb's copy holds only in-frame clones and misses some; the assay was immunoSEQ multiplex PCR. The top ten clones hold roughly 3% of a sample with around 270,000 clones, about 83% of them seen once. Sequencing was performed on peripheral blood, taken in a trial of Ad26.COV2.S vaccine versus placebo. These receptors all stem from a person between 18 and 59 years old who received the Ad26.COV2.S COVID-19 vaccine or a placebo.

This chain uses TRBV7-6 with TRBJ2-5; D ambiguous. Germline lookup yields CDR1 SGHVS and CDR2 FNYEAQ. Between the trimmed V and J ends, which lost 2 bases and 5 bases, there was a span of 3 bases. There are 11 residues in the CDR3. This chain's CDR3 is CASSLSETQYF. CDR3 bases: TGTGCCAGCAGCTTATCGGAGACCCAGTACTTC.

The chain is built from TRBV14 and TRBJ1-1; D unclear. The CDR3 length is 14 residues. The ends were cut back, 4 bases at V and 4 bases at J, with 13 bases in the middle. The V gene's germline CDR1 is SGHDN and CDR2 FVKESK. The CDR3 sequence: CASSLGRARTEAFF. DNA for the CDR3: TGTGCCAGCAGCCTAGGACGGGCGCGCACTGAAGCTTTCTTT.

The chain carries TRBV5-5 and TRBJ1-1; TRBD1 agrees at 7 bases. CDR3 size: 14 residues. V lost 4 bases and J lost 2; bases outside the gene matches: 5. Germline CDR1 SGHKS, CDR2 YYEKEE (reference sequence). The CDR3 here is CASSLDRVNTEAFF. The CDR3 region has the DNA TGTGCCAGCAGCCTAGACAGGGTAAACACTGAAGCTTTCTTT.

The chain recombines TRBV7-7 with TRBJ2-5, with 8 positions matching TRBD1. The V gene's germline CDR1 is SSHAT and CDR2 FNYEAQ (reference sequence). J was trimmed by 5 bases and V by 2 bases; bases with no gene match: 7. The CDR3 runs 15 residues. The CDR3 region has the DNA TGTGCCAGCAGCTTAAGACCAGGGGGCGCCGAGACCCAGTACTTC. Protein sequence: CASSLRPGGAETQYF.

The V gene is TRBV6-5, the J gene TRBJ2-1, with 9 nucleotides matching TRBD1. V gave up 10 bases and J gave up 4 bases; unmatched junction bases: 11. The CDR3 loop spans 15 amino acids. In germline, CDR1 is MNHEY, CDR2 SVGAGI. Written as DNA, the CDR3 is TGTGCCACCAGAAGCTACAGGGGGCTTTACAATGAGCAGTTCTTC. This encodes CATRSYRGLYNEQFF.

The chain links TRBV12-5 to TRBJ1-1; D is possibly TRBD1 (5 bases). The CDR3 is made up of 16 amino acids. V dropped 0 bases and J dropped 1 base, with 12 bases sitting between them. Germline V gene lookup returns CDR1 LGHNT and CDR2 FRNRAP. The CDR3, as DNA: TGTGCTAGTGGTTTGGTATCAGGGAGGTGGAACACTGAAGCTTTCTTT. It codes for CASGLVSGRWNTEAFF. Variable domain in full (rest from reference TRBV12-5 and TRBJ1-1): DARVTQTPRHKVTEMGQEVTMRCQPILGHNTVFWYRQTMMQGLELLAYFRNRAPLDDSGMPKDRFSAEMPDATLATLKIQPSEPRDSAVYFCASGLVSGRWNTEAFFGQGTRLTVV.

The chain employs TRBV27 and TRBJ1-4, with a weak D call TRBD1 (6 bases). The CDR3 contains 14 residues. CDR1 MNHEY and CDR2 SMNVEV come from the germline V gene (reference sequence). V was cut by 6 bases and J by 7 bases, with 15 bases left in between. In nucleotides, the CDR3 is TGTGCCAGCAGCTCAGGGGCATGGAGTGAAAAACTGTTTTTT. Its protein product is CASSSGAWSEKLFF.

The chain employs TRBV7-9 and TRBJ2-7; D is possibly TRBD1 or TRBD2 (5 bases each). Per germline, CDR1 SEHNR and CDR2 FQNEAQ (reference sequence). Trimming removed 5 bases at V and 7 bases at J, with 12 bases between. CDR3 length: 12 amino acids. CDR3 DNA: TGTGCCAGCAGCCCTGACAGCGGTGAGCAGTACTTC. Its protein product is CASSPDSGEQYF.

This chain connects TRBV7-2 to TRBJ2-1; TRBD2 agrees at 11 bases. The CDR3 runs to 19 residues. Losses at the gene ends were 2 bases for V and 0 bases for J; bases not matched to a gene: 9. Germline CDR1 SGHTA, CDR2 FQGNSA. The CDR3 DNA sequence: TGTGCCAGCAGCTTACACGGGACTAGCGGCAGTAGCTCCTACAATGAGCAGTTCTTC. It yields the protein CASSLHGTSGSSSYNEQFF.

The sample holds one count of this clone. The chain carries TRBV14 and TRBJ2-2; D unclear. The germline V and J ends were trimmed by 4 bases and 6 bases, with 6 bases remaining between them. This CDR3 is 12 amino acids long. The germline CDR1 and CDR2 sequences are SGHDN and FVKESK. CDR3: CASSRLAGELFF. Here the CDR3 DNA reads TGTGCCAGCAGCCGTTTAGCCGGGGAGCTGTTTTTT.

The rearrangement joins TRBV7-6 to TRBJ2-5; 13 bases fit TRBD2. This CDR3 has 16 residues. Germline values: CDR1 SGHVS, CDR2 FNYEAQ. J was trimmed by 4 bases and V by 5 bases; bases with no gene match: 7. The CDR3 bases are TGTGCCAGCAGCCCTGGACTAGCGGGAGCCTTAGAGACCCAGTACTTC. Protein: CASSPGLAGALETQYF.

This chain uses TRBV6-5 with TRBJ2-5, with D possibly being TRBD1 (6 bases). Germline-derived CDR1 and CDR2 are MNHEY and SVGAGI. This CDR3 is 14 amino acids long. The ends were cut back, 6 bases at V and 0 bases at J, with 11 bases in the middle. CDR3 DNA: TGTGCCAGCAGCCCCAGGGGATACCAAGAGACCCAGTACTTC. Protein sequence: CASSPRGYQETQYF.

CDR3 loop: CASSEDGTGIYGYTF. The DNA of the CDR3 is TGTGCCAGCAGTGAAGACGGGACAGGGATCTATGGCTACACCTTC. The chain is built from TRBV6-1 and TRBJ1-2, with 9 nucleotides matching TRBD1. After removal of 1 base from V and 4 bases from J, the junction contained 4 bases not matched to a gene. The CDR3 length is 15 residues. Per the germline V gene, CDR1 is MNHNS and CDR2 is SASEGT.

The chain recombines TRBV10-2 with TRBJ2-3, with D perhaps being TRBD1 or TRBD2 (5 bases each). CDR3 length: 14 residues. With 6 bases removed from V and 8 bases from J, the gap between germline ends came to 18 bases. Germline values: CDR1 WSHSY, CDR2 SAAADI. CDR3 protein: CASSGTALRGTQYF. The CDR3 DNA is TGCGCCAGCAGCGGAACTGCCTTGAGGGGTACGCAGTATTTT.

This clone was detected once. This chain joins TRBV5-6 and TRBJ2-5, with D maybe TRBD2 (5 bases). Trimming stripped 4 bases from V and 4 bases from J, with 17 bases between. This CDR3 is built from 15 residues. The V gene's germline CDR1 is SGHDT and CDR2 YYEEEE. CDR3 sequence (DNA): TGTGCCAGCAGCCAATGGGTACGGCGGGCAGAGACCCAGTACTTC. Protein sequence: CASSQWVRRAETQYF.

The chain employs TRBV6-6 and TRBJ1-4, with a tentative D call TRBD1 (6 bases). V shed 0 bases and J shed 8 bases, with 10 bases lying between them. CDR1 is MNHNY and CDR2 is SVGAGI in the germline V gene (reference sequence). CDR3 length: 14 amino acids. The chain's CDR3 is CASSYSGQREKLFF. In DNA form, the CDR3 reads TGTGCCAGCAGTTACTCCGGACAGAGGGAAAAACTGTTTTTT.

The genes are TRBV2 and TRBJ2-7, with D unresolved. From germline, CDR1 is SNHLY and CDR2 FYNNEI. This CDR3 has 11 residues. V lost 6 bases and J lost 6, with 9 bases in between. In nucleotides, the CDR3 is TGTGCCAGCAGGGATCCGCGCGAGCAGTACGTC. Translated: CASRDPREQYV.

The rearrangement joins TRBV3-1 (or the pseudogene TRBV3-2) to TRBJ1-1, with 9 bases lining up with TRBD1. This CDR3 spans 15 amino acids. The ends lost 4 bases at V and 0 bases at J; junction bases unmatched: 3. Germline loops: CDR1 LGHDT, CDR2 YNNKEL (reference sequence). CDR3 region: CASSPGQGLNTEAFF. The DNA for the CDR3 is TGTGCCAGCAGCCCGGGACAGGGTTTGAACACTGAAGCTTTCTTT.

V gene TRBV4-3 combines with J gene TRBJ2-7, with D tentatively TRBD1 (5 bases). V shed 4 bases and J shed 3 bases, with 16 bases lying between them. The germline CDR1 and CDR2 sequences are LGHNA and YSLEER. This CDR3 comprises 15 residues. Here the CDR3 reads CASSPRRTGVYEQYF. The CDR3 DNA sequence: TGCGCCAGCAGCCCTAGACGAACAGGAGTCTACGAGCAGTACTTC.

The J gene is TRBJ1-2, the V gene TRBV5-6; 9 bases are a match to TRBD1. V lost 5 bases to trimming and J lost 4 bases; unmatched junction nucleotides: 6. The CDR3 runs to 14 residues. CDR1 and CDR2 from the germline V gene are SGHDT and YYEEEE. DNA for the CDR3: TGTGCCAGCAGGAAGACAGGGGGTGCCTATGGCTACACCTTC. This gives the protein CASRKTGGAYGYTF.

In this sample, this clone turned up once. The chain is built from TRBV3-1 (or the pseudogene TRBV3-2) and TRBJ2-3; D is unclear. The ends were cut back, 4 bases at V and 4 bases at J, with 9 bases in the middle. From germline, CDR1 is LGHDT and CDR2 YNNKEL (reference sequence). This CDR3 comprises 13 residues. CDR3 amino acids: CASSPLRADTQYF. The CDR3 nucleotides read TGTGCCAGCAGCCCCCTTAGAGCAGATACGCAGTATTTT.

The chain carries TRBV19 and TRBJ2-2, with D possibly being TRBD1 or TRBD2 (5 bases each). Germline V gives CDR1 LNHDA, CDR2 SQIVND (reference sequence). CDR3 length: 14 residues. V shed 3 bases and J shed 4 bases, with 9 bases lying between them. The CDR3 region is CASSILGTTGELFF. Here the CDR3 DNA reads TGTGCCAGTAGTATCCTGGGGACCACCGGGGAGCTGTTTTTT.

The CDR3 protein is CASSPRKGGATNEKLFF. The CDR3 nucleotides read TGTGCCAGCAGCCCCCGAAAGGGGGGCGCAACTAATGAAAAACTGTTTTTT. The rearrangement uses TRBV11-2 and TRBJ1-4, with D possibly matching TRBD1 (6 bases). Trimming took 5 bases from V and 0 from J, leaving 16 bases between them. The CDR3 has 17 residues. Per the germline V gene, CDR1 is SGHAT and CDR2 is FQNNGV. The whole variable domain, remainder taken from reference TRBV11-2 and TRBJ1-4, is EAGVAQSPRYKIIEKRQSVAFWCNPISGHATLYWYQQILGQGPKLLIQFQNNGVVDDSQLPKDRFSAERLKGVDSTLKIQPAKLEDSAVYLCASSPRKGGATNEKLFFGSGTQLSVL.

The chain recombines TRBV6-6 with TRBJ1-5; TRBD1 agrees at 7 bases. CDR3 length: 15 amino acids. Germline CDR1 is MNHNY and CDR2 is SVGAGI (reference sequence). V gave up 7 bases and J gave up 3 bases; unmatched junction bases: 9. The CDR3 here is CASKDQGGINQPQHF. The CDR3 DNA reads as TGTGCCAGCAAAGACCAGGGGGGGATCAATCAGCCCCAGCATTTT.

V usage is TRBV6-5 and J usage is TRBJ2-5, with D possibly matching TRBD1 (5 bases). CDR3 length equals 11 residues. The V end was cut by 4 bases, the J end by 10 bases, with 10 bases between. CDR1 is MNHEY and CDR2 is SVGAGI in the germline V gene. CDR3 in amino acids: CASSFRGGQYF. In DNA form, the CDR3 reads TGTGCCAGCAGTTTTAGGGGTGGCCAGTACTTC.

The chain joins TRBV19 to TRBJ1-6; D is undetermined. V was clipped by 1 base and J by 4 bases, with 5 bases between them. This CDR3 is 14 amino acids long. Germline CDR1 is LNHDA and CDR2 is SQIVND (reference sequence). The chain's CDR3 is CASSIGVYNSPLHF. CDR3 bases: TGTGCCAGTAGTATAGGCGTTTATAATTCACCCCTCCACTTT.

The chain has TRBV15 and TRBJ1-2; D not resolved. CDR1 LNHNV and CDR2 YYDKDF come from the germline V gene (reference sequence). Trimming pared 1 base from V and 5 bases from J, leaving 23 bases between. The CDR3 loop spans 18 amino acids. The CDR3: CATSRGTTEPGKGYGYTF. In DNA form, the CDR3 reads TGTGCCACCAGCAGAGGAACGACGGAGCCTGGAAAGGGTTATGGCTACACCTTC.

There are many counts of this clone. The J gene is TRBJ1-6, the V gene TRBV3-1 (or the pseudogene TRBV3-2); D not certain. Trimming left V 4 bases short and J 7 bases short, with 11 bases between. The CDR3 sequence is 14 residues long. CDR1 and CDR2 (germline): LGHDT, YNNKEL (reference sequence). This CDR3 is CASSPGRGNSPLHF. The DNA for the CDR3 is TGTGCCAGCAGCCCGGGGAGAGGGAATTCACCCCTCCACTTT.

This clone was detected only once. The chain is built from TRBV5-6 and TRBJ2-2; 9 bases agree with TRBD1. Trimming at V came to 2 bases and at J to 5 bases, leaving 4 bases not matched to a gene. The germline CDR1 and CDR2 sequences are SGHDT and YYEEEE. The CDR3 sequence is 15 residues long. CDR3 amino acids: CASSFGTGITGELFF. In DNA form, the CDR3 reads TGTGCCAGCAGCTTCGGGACAGGGATTACCGGGGAGCTGTTTTTT.

This clone has just a few counts. This chain links TRBV7-9 with TRBJ2-5; 10 nucleotides align to TRBD2. This CDR3 region has 17 residues. Germline CDR1 and CDR2: SEHNR and FQNEAQ (reference sequence). Trimming took 1 base from V and 4 from J; bases not matched to a gene: 9. Written as DNA, the CDR3 is TGTGCCAGCAGCTTAGGGTTGGCTAGCGGGAGTACAGAGACCCAGTACTTC. Protein sequence: CASSLGLASGSTETQYF.

The chain employs TRBV19 and TRBJ2-7; 9 positions match TRBD1. The CDR3 is made up of 16 amino acids. Germline values: CDR1 LNHDA, CDR2 SQIVND (reference sequence). V trimming: 4 bases; J trimming: 1 base; junction bases outside the gene matches: 8. The CDR3 region is CASSTGQGRRSYEQYF. For the CDR3, the DNA is TGTGCCAGTAGTACCGGACAGGGGCGAAGGTCCTACGAGCAGTACTTC.

This clone occurred once. The chain recombines TRBV3-1 (or the pseudogene TRBV3-2) with TRBJ1-1, with D possibly matching TRBD1 (5 bases). V was clipped by 7 bases and J by 9 bases, with 12 bases between them. Germline CDR1 is LGHDT and CDR2 is YNNKEL (reference sequence). The CDR3 length is 11 residues. DNA for the CDR3: TGTGCCAGCACCCAGAGGGGTAAAGCTTTCTTT. Encoded protein: CASTQRGKAFF.